The present entry profiles one T cell receptor (beta chain) with its context. The data stem from a study of blood T cells in healthy people across ages. The germline V and J ends were trimmed by 3 bases and 2 bases, with 12 bases remaining between them. This CDR3 comprises 14 residues. CDR1 SQVTM and CDR2 ANQGSEA come from the germline V gene. A second 7 to 11 cycle PCR used barcoded and J-beta primers. TCRdb reprocessed the 5' RACE reads via MiXCR and lists one record per CDR3 protein. The sample lists 790,000 or so distinct CDR3 sequences; approximately 60% were seen once. This chain links TRBV29-1 with TRBJ2-3, with D uncertain. The sequence was collected from a man between 40 and 49 years old in good health. Sequenced: blood. CDR3 in amino acids: CSVDLDAFTDTQYF. In nucleotides, the CDR3 is TGCAGCGTTGATTTGGACGCCTTCACAGATACGCAGTATTTT.